These 9 T cell receptor beta chains came from one sample sequenced in a study of beta chain features in type 1 diabetes. These receptors' antigens are unknown. Study-wide results and caveats: People with Type 1 diabetes carried modestly yet significantly shorter TCRB CDR3s in all four CD4+ subsets.

Expressed TCRB transcripts were sequenced because the entire RNA isolate underwent reverse transcription. Here immunoSEQ multiplex PCR was the method, and the copy in TCRdb shows in-frame clones only, minus some. The repertoire holds under 300,000 clones, with over 11% as singletons. The specimen was naive CD4+ T cells from blood. These receptors were obtained from a man aged 25-45 years with type 1 diabetes.

The CDR3 loop reads CASGLVVRDPTKNIQYF. For the CDR3, the DNA is TGTGCTAGTGGTTTGGTAGTGCGGGACCCGACCAAAAACATTCAGTACTTC. V is TRBV12-5 and J is TRBJ2-4, with D tentatively TRBD2 (6 bases). V lost 0 bases and J 2 bases, leaving 14 bases between the germline ends. The CDR3 covers 17 residues. Germline CDR1 is LGHNT and CDR2 is FRNRAP.

V usage is TRBV7-2 and J usage is TRBJ2-3; D uncertain. Germline V gene data show CDR1 as SGHTA and CDR2 as FQGNSA. CDR3 length equals 15 residues. The germline V and J ends were trimmed by 3 bases and 3 bases, with 13 bases remaining between them. The CDR3, as DNA: TGTGCCAGCAGCTTCGCCCCTTTGCGGACAGATACGCAGTATTTT. It is translated as CASSFAPLRTDTQYF.

This clone has a handful of counts. This rearrangement joins TRBV6-5 to TRBJ1-1; D is possibly TRBD1 (6 bases). Germline V CDR1 and CDR2: MNHEY, SVGAGI. Trimming cost V 5 bases and J 10 bases, with 17 bases left between them. This CDR3 has 13 residues. CDR3 DNA: TGTGCCAGCAGTGGTCAGGGGTTAGGTGGAGCTTTCTTT. Protein product: CASSGQGLGGAFF.

Note on this clone: One junction end disagrees with the germline gene, perhaps due to a read error. The J gene is TRBJ1-1, the V gene TRBV7-2; TRBD1 agrees at 9 bases. Germline V gives CDR1 SGHTA, CDR2 FQGNSA. The CDR3 covers 15 residues. CDR3 bases: TGTGCCAGCAGATTAGACAGGGGGACTATTCTTGAAGCTTTCTTT. Its translation is CASRLDRGTILEAFF.

Only a few counts were recorded for this clone. The chain recombines TRBV9 with TRBJ2-1; 9 bases align to TRBD1. The CDR3 runs 13 residues. Germline trimming cut 5 bases from V and 7 bases from J; bases unmatched to any gene: 4. Germline CDR1 and CDR2: SGDLS and YYNGEE. CDR3 nucleotides: TGTGCCAGCAGTTTGACAGGGGGTAATGAGCAGTTCTTC. Encoded protein: CASSLTGGNEQFF.

The gene calls are TRBV6-5 and TRBJ1-5; D might be TRBD1 (6 bases). The germline V gene has CDR1 MNHEY and CDR2 SVGAGI. V was clipped by 0 bases and J by 6 bases, with 12 bases between them. The CDR3 runs to 15 residues. DNA for the CDR3: TGTGCCAGCAGTTACTCGACGACAGGTGGTCAGCCCCAGCATTTT. Protein: CASSYSTTGGQPQHF.

The V gene is TRBV21-1, the J gene TRBJ2-4; TRBD1 is the table's D call, not checked against the DNA. TRBV21-1 is annotated as a pseudogene. The CDR3 consists of 16 residues. The CDR3 nucleotides are TGTGCCTACTCCGGGACACAAGGTCAAGCCAAAAACATTCAGTACTTC. Translating it yields CAYSGTQGQAKNIQYF.

This rearrangement joins TRBV4-1 to TRBJ1-1; a weak D match, TRBD1 (5 bases). V lost 0 bases, J lost 5 bases, and 13 bases lay in between. The CDR3 covers 15 residues. Per germline, CDR1 MGHRA and CDR2 YSYEKL. CDR3 in DNA: TGCGCCAGCAGCCAAGATGGTAGGGGCCGAACTGAAGCTTTCTTT. Translating it yields CASSQDGRGRTEAFF.

This clone has only a few counts. The genes are TRBV7-2 and TRBJ2-5; D perhaps matches TRBD1 (5 bases). The CDR3 length is 14 residues. The germline gives CDR1 SGHTA, CDR2 FQGNSA. V dropped 3 bases and J dropped 2 bases, with 10 bases sitting between them. As DNA, the CDR3 is TGTGCCAGCAGCTTTAGGGGTCGACAAGAGACCCAGTACTTC. This sequence encodes CASSFRGRQETQYF. The whole variable domain, filled in from reference TRBV7-2 and TRBJ2-5, reads GAGVSQSPSNKVTEKGKDVELRCDPISGHTALYWYRQSLGQGLEFLIYFQGNSAPDKSGLPSDRFSAERTGGSVSTLTIQRTQQEDSAVYLCASSFRGRQETQYFGPGTRLLVL.